One and the same sample provided the 25 T cell receptor beta chains below, sequenced in a study of spatial heterogeneity in lung cancer. TCRdb re-called the 5' RACE reads with MiXCR, one entry per CDR3 protein. In the table there are tens of thousands of distinct CDR3 sequences, around 7.1% of which are singletons. Time point defined: sample taken at primary tumor resection. No cell sorting; template was whole RNA from tumor, lung tissue or PBMC. Sample: PBMCs, taken at surgery. These receptors were obtained from a female donor with early-stage non-small cell lung cancer.

This clonotype has more than one count but fewer than ten. The V gene is TRBV28, the J gene TRBJ1-2, with 8 bases fitting TRBD1. CDR3 length: 14 residues. Germline V CDR1 and CDR2: MDHEN, SYDVKM. Germline trimming cut 4 bases from V and 4 bases from J; bases unmatched to any gene: 5. CDR3 amino acids: CASSSQGAGYGYTF. The DNA for the CDR3 is TGTGCCAGCAGTTCTCAGGGGGCAGGCTATGGCTACACCTTC.

Worth noting for this clonotype: An end of the junction does not agree with germline; a read error may underlie this. The V gene is TRBV7-9, the J gene TRBJ2-5; D may correspond to TRBD1 or TRBD2 (6 bases each). The CDR3 length is 13 residues. Germline loops: CDR1 SEHNR, CDR2 FQNEAQ (reference sequence). This CDR3 reads CASSLDDRRVRIF. DNA for the CDR3: TGTGCCAGCAGCTTAGATGACAGGAGGGTGCGGATCTTC.

This clonotype was seen more than once but under ten times. The chain employs TRBV9 and TRBJ2-3; 8 bases are shared with TRBD2. Germline-derived CDR1 and CDR2 are SGDLS and YYNGEE. This CDR3 is built from 16 residues. With 4 bases clipped from V and 5 bases from J, the junction kept 12 bases outside the gene matches. The CDR3 DNA reads TGTGCCAGCAGCCTTTCTGTGGGACTAGAACAAGATACGCAGTATTTT. Translating gives CASSLSVGLEQDTQYF.

This clonotype was observed at least ten times. The chain links TRBV29-1 to TRBJ2-3; TRBD1 matches at 7 bases. The CDR3 is 13 residues long. Germline CDR1 SQVTM, CDR2 ANQGSEA. V was pared by 7 bases and J by 1 base, with 5 bases of the junction left unmatched. The DNA for the CDR3 is TGCAGCGAGACCGGGACAGGCACAGATACGCAGTATTTT. Its translation: CSETGTGTDTQYF.

This clonotype was picked up a small number of times. The chain carries TRBV18 and TRBJ2-5; 9 bases match TRBD2. The junction had 7 bases not matched to a gene; V was cut back by 1 base and J by 4 bases. This CDR3 contains 16 residues. Per germline, CDR1 KGHSH and CDR2 LQKENI. As DNA, the CDR3 is TGTGCCAGCTCACCACTTCCCAGCGGGGGGTCAGAGACCCAGTACTTC. Protein sequence: CASSPLPSGGSETQYF.

This clonotype was seen a few times. V usage is TRBV20-1 and J usage is TRBJ1-4; tentatively, D is TRBD1 (5 bases). The CDR3 loop spans 14 amino acids. The germline V and J ends were trimmed by 6 bases and 6 bases, with 17 bases remaining between them. Germline CDR1 DFQATT, CDR2 SNEGSKA (reference sequence). The CDR3 bases are TGCAGTGCAACCACAGGCGGTCTTTATGAAAAACTGTTTTTT. Its translation: CSATTGGLYEKLFF.

This clonotype was seen repeatedly, ten times or more. The gene calls are TRBV7-8 and TRBJ1-1; 7 bases match TRBD1. J lost 4 bases, V lost 5 bases, and 4 bases had no gene match. Germline V CDR1 and CDR2: SGHVS, FQNEAQ. The CDR3 spans 13 residues. This CDR3 reads CASSKTGITEAFF. The DNA for the CDR3 is TGTGCCAGCAGCAAGACAGGGATCACTGAAGCTTTCTTT.

This clonotype occurred many times. The gene calls are TRBV18 and TRBJ2-3, with 8 bases lining up with TRBD2. Per the germline V gene, CDR1 is KGHSH and CDR2 is LQKENI. Losses at the gene ends were 1 base for V and 0 bases for J; bases not matched to a gene: 9. The CDR3 length is 18 residues. The chain's CDR3 is CASSPLIRRGASTDTQYF. The CDR3, as DNA: TGTGCCAGCTCACCACTCATACGGCGGGGGGCCAGCACAGATACGCAGTATTTT.

This clonotype was seen a handful of times. The chain employs TRBV18 and TRBJ1-5; D gene ambiguous. The CDR3 spans 12 residues. Germline CDR1 KGHSH, CDR2 LQKENI. Trimming shortened V by 2 bases and J by 6 bases, and 5 bases separated the two germline ends. Written as DNA, the CDR3 is TGTGCCAGCTCACCAGCCGGTCAGCCCCAGCATTTT. The encoded protein is CASSPAGQPQHF.

This clonotype was counted ten times or more. The chain carries TRBV6-4 and TRBJ1-2; D possibly corresponds to TRBD1 (5 bases). From germline, CDR1 is MRHNA and CDR2 SNTAGT. This CDR3 is built from 14 residues. V gave up 4 bases and J gave up 3 bases, with 12 bases separating them. CDR3 residues: CASSVGRGDYGYTF. DNA for the CDR3: TGTGCCAGCAGTGTTGGTCGAGGGGACTATGGCTACACCTTC.

This clonotype was seen a handful of times. The rearrangement uses TRBV19 and TRBJ2-4; TRBD2 matches at 10 bases. Trimming removed 0 bases from V and 6 bases from J; junction bases left unmatched: 2. The germline gives CDR1 LNHDA, CDR2 SQIVND (reference sequence). This CDR3 has 15 amino acids. The CDR3 loop reads CASSIDGLAANIQYF. CDR3 DNA: TGTGCCAGTAGTATAGATGGACTAGCGGCAAACATTCAGTACTTC.

The V call is TRBV6-1, the J call TRBJ2-1; 8 nucleotides line up with TRBD2. Germline loops: CDR1 MNHNS, CDR2 SASEGT. Trimming at V came to 3 bases and at J to 2 bases, leaving 3 bases not matched to a gene. The CDR3 is 15 amino acids. The CDR3 nucleotides read TGTGCCAGCAGTGAGGGAGCGGGAGCCTACAATGAGCAGTTCTTC. This sequence encodes CASSEGAGAYNEQFF.

A few counts support this clonotype. This rearrangement joins TRBV19 to TRBJ1-2, with D uncertain. V shed 4 bases and J shed 4 bases, with 16 bases lying between them. The germline V gene has CDR1 LNHDA and CDR2 SQIVND (reference sequence). The CDR3 length is 15 residues. In DNA, the CDR3 is TGTGCCAGTAGTACTTCAGGCCCTTCGGGCTATGGCTACACCTTC. It encodes CASSTSGPSGYGYTF.

This clonotype showed up many times. The chain combines TRBV9 with TRBJ2-7, with D maybe TRBD1 (7 bases). V lost 3 bases, J lost 6 bases, and 22 bases lay in between. Germline loops: CDR1 SGDLS, CDR2 YYNGEE. CDR3 size: 16 residues. In nucleotides, the CDR3 is TGTGCCAGCAGCGCCGTACCCGGAGGGGGCGTCTCCGAGCAGTACTTC. Residues: CASSAVPGGGVSEQYF.

At least ten counts were recorded for this clonotype. J is TRBJ1-1 and V is TRBV27, with D possibly TRBD1 on 6 matching bases. CDR3 length equals 13 residues. Trimming removed 6 bases from V and 1 base from J, with 9 bases in between. Germline V gene lookup returns CDR1 MNHEY and CDR2 SMNVEV (reference sequence). The DNA for the CDR3 is TGTGCCAGCAGAAGGACAGAGAACACTGAAGCTTTCTTT. This gives the protein CASRRTENTEAFF.

This clonotype has ten or more counts. J is TRBJ2-5 and V is TRBV5-1, with 9 bases that match TRBD1. This CDR3 region has 15 residues. Germline assignment: CDR1 SGHRS and CDR2 YFSETQ. The V gene end was trimmed by 0 bases and the J gene end by 7 bases; junction bases not matched to a gene: 7. The CDR3 region has the DNA TGCGCCAGCAGCTTGGATACCGGGACAGGGATGACCCAGTACTTC. Protein sequence: CASSLDTGTGMTQYF.

This clonotype was picked up a small number of times. The rearrangement uses TRBV11-2 and TRBJ1-4; 7 nucleotides align to TRBD1. Germline loops: CDR1 SGHAT, CDR2 FQNNGV. Trimming took 4 bases from V and 7 from J; bases not matched to a gene: 9. The CDR3 runs 15 residues. CDR3 in DNA: TGTGCCAGCAGCTCGAACAGGGGTAGTCGTGAAAAACTGTTTTTT. The encoded protein is CASSSNRGSREKLFF. The whole variable domain, filled in from reference TRBV11-2 and TRBJ1-4, reads EAGVAQSPRYKIIEKRQSVAFWCNPISGHATLYWYQQILGQGPKLLIQFQNNGVVDDSQLPKDRFSAERLKGVDSTLKIQPAKLEDSAVYLCASSSNRGSREKLFFGSGTQLSVL.

On this clonotype: At one boundary the junction diverges from the germline segment, which might be a read error. The CDR3 region is CAGSSTSGGRRNEQFF. The CDR3 region has the DNA TGTGCCGGCAGCTCCACCTCGGGGGGACGACGCAATGAGCAGTTCTTC. This sequence joins TRBV7-9 and TRBJ2-1; 7 nucleotides line up with TRBD2. The CDR3 sequence is 16 residues long. Germline loops: CDR1 SEHNR, CDR2 FQNEAQ (reference sequence).

Concerning this clonotype: The junction shows a germline mismatch at one end, possibly a read error. This chain connects TRBV28 to TRBJ2-7, with a weak D call TRBD1 (6 bases). This CDR3 contains 14 residues. Per germline, CDR1 MDHEN and CDR2 SYDVKM. CDR3 in DNA: TGTGTCAGCAGTCTCGTCCAGACAGGAAATCTGTGGTACTTC. This gives the protein CVSSLVQTGNLWYF.

In its sample, this clonotype was seen a few times. V is TRBV6-2 or TRBV6-3 and J is TRBJ2-5; D perhaps matches TRBD1 (6 bases). Trimming removed 2 bases at V and 5 bases at J, with 12 bases between. The CDR3 is made up of 14 amino acids. Germline V gives CDR1 MNHEY, CDR2 SVGEGT. The DNA for the CDR3 is TGTGCCAGCAGTTACGGGGTAGGGGGTGAGACCCAGTACTTC. It encodes CASSYGVGGETQYF.

This clonotype was picked up many times. The genes are TRBV5-1 and TRBJ2-1; TRBD2 matches at 10 bases. Germline assignment: CDR1 SGHRS and CDR2 YFSETQ. Trimming cost V 4 bases and J 0 bases; bases outside gene matches: 7. The CDR3 extends over 17 amino acids. CDR3 in amino acids: CASSRGLADISYNEQFF. CDR3 coding DNA: TGCGCCAGCAGCCGCGGACTAGCGGACATCTCCTACAATGAGCAGTTCTTC.

This clonotype was counted many times. The gene calls are TRBV2 and TRBJ2-1; the D is unclear. Germline V gene sequence: CDR1 SNHLY, CDR2 FYNNEI. Deletions cut 1 base from V and 2 bases from J, with 6 bases between. This CDR3 region has 14 residues. As DNA, the CDR3 is TGTGCCAGCAGTGAAGGGCGGACCTACAATGAGCAGTTCTTC. This sequence encodes CASSEGRTYNEQFF.

This clonotype was counted at least ten times. This chain links TRBV12-3 or TRBV12-4 with TRBJ2-3; a weak D match, TRBD2 (6 bases). V was clipped by 6 bases and J by 6 bases, with 10 bases between them. The CDR3 is made up of 12 amino acids. This CDR3 is CASRGTSDTQYF. CDR3 in DNA: TGTGCCAGCAGGGGGACTTCTGATACGCAGTATTTT.

The chain has TRBV12-3 or TRBV12-4 and TRBJ2-1, with 10 bases matching TRBD2. The CDR3 length is 15 residues. The J segment lost 7 bases and the V segment lost 5 bases, leaving 8 bases of the junction unmatched. The DNA for the CDR3 is TGTGCCAGCAGTACAGCGGGGGGGCGTCTGAATGAGCAGTTCTTC. Protein product: CASSTAGGRLNEQFF.

This clonotype has ten or more counts. The chain has TRBV10-3 and TRBJ1-1, with D hard to call. The CDR3 covers 14 residues. CDR1 is ENHRY, CDR2 SYGVKD, per germline. Trimming pared 3 bases from V and 1 base from J, leaving 9 bases between. CDR3 DNA sequence: TGTGCCATCAGTGAACCAGGTCCGAACACTGAAGCTTTCTTT. It translates to CAISEPGPNTEAFF.